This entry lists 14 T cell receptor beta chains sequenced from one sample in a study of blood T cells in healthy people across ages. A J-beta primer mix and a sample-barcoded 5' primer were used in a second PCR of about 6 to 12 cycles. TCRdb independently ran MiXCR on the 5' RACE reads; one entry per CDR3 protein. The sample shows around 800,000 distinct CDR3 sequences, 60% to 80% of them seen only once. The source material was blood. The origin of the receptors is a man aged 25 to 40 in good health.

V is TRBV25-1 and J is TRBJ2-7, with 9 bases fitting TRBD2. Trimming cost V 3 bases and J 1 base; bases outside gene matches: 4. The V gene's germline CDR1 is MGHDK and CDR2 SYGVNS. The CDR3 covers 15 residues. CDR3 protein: CASSERSGGSYEQYF. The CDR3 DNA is TGTGCCAGCAGTGAGCGTAGCGGGGGATCCTACGAGCAGTACTTC.

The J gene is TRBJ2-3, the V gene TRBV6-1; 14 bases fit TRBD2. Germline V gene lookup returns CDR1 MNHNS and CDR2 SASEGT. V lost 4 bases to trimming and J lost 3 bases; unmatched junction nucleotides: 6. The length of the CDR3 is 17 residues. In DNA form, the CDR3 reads TGTGCCAGCAGTGTCCGGACTAGCGGGGGGCTGACAGATACGCAGTATTTT. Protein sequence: CASSVRTSGGLTDTQYF.

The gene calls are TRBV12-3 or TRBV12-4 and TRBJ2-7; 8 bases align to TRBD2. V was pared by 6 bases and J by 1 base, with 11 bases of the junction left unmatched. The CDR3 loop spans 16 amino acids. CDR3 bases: TGTGCCAGCAGCCTCCCCGGGAGGGGAAAGTCCTACGAGCAGTACTTC. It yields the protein CASSLPGRGKSYEQYF.

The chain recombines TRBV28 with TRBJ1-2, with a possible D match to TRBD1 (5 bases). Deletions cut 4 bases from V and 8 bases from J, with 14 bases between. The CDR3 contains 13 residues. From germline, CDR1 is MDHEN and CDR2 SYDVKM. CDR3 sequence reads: CASSSHGAGGYTF. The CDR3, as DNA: TGTGCCAGCAGTTCACATGGGGCGGGAGGCTACACCTTC.

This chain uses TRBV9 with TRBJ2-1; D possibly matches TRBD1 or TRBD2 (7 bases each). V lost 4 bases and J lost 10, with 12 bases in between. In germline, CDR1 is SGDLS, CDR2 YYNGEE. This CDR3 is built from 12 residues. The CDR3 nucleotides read TGTGCCAGCAGCTCAGGGGGGGCGGAGCAGTTCTTC. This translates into CASSSGGAEQFF.

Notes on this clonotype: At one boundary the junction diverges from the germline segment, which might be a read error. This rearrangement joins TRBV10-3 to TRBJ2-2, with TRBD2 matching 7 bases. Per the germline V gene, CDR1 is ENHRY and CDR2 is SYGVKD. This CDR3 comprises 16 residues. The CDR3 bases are TGTGCCATCAGTGAGTCGACGGGGGGAAACACCGGGGAGTTGTTTTTT. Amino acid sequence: CAISESTGGNTGELFF.

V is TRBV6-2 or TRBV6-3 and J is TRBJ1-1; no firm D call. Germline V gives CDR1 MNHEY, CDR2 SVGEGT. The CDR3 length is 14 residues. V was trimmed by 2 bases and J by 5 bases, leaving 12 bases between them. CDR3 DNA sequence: TGTGCCAGCAGTTACGAAAACGGGCAGACTGAAGCTTTCTTT. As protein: CASSYENGQTEAFF.

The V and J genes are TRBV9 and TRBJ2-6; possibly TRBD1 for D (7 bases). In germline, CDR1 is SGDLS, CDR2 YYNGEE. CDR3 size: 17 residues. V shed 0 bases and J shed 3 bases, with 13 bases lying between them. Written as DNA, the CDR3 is TGTGCCAGCAGCGTAGAAGGAGGGGGCGGTGGGGCCAACGTCCTGACTTTC. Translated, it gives CASSVEGGGGGANVLTF.

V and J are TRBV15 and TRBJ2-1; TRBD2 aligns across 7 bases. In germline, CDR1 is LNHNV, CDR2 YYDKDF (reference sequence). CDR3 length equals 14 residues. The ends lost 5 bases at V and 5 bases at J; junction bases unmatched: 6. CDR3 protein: CATSLSGPDNEQFF. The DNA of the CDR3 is TGTGCCACCAGCCTTAGCGGGCCGGACAATGAGCAGTTCTTC.

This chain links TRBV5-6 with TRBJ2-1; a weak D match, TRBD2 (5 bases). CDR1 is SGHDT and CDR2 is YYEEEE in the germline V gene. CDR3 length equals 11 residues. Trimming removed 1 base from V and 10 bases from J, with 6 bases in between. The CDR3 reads CASSLRREQFF. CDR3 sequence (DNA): TGTGCCAGCAGCTTGAGGAGGGAGCAGTTCTTC.

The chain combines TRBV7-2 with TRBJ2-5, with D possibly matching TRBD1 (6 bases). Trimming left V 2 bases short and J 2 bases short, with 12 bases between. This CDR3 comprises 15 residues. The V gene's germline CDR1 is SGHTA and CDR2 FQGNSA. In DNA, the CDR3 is TGTGCCAGCAGCTTACGGGGCGGACAGCAAGAGACCCAGTACTTC. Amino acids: CASSLRGGQQETQYF.

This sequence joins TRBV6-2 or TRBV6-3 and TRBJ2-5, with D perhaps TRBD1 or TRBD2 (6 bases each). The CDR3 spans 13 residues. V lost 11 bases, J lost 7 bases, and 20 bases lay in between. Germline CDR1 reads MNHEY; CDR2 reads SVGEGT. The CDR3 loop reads CAGRGVPKGTQYF. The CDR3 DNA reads TGTGCCGGAAGGGGGGTCCCGAAGGGGACCCAGTACTTC.

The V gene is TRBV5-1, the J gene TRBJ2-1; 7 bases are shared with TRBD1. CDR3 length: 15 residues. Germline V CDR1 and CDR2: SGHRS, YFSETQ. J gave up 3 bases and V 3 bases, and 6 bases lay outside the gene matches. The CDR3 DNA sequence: TGCGCCAGCAGCTGGGGACAGTCCATCTACAATGAGCAGTTCTTC. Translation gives CASSWGQSIYNEQFF.

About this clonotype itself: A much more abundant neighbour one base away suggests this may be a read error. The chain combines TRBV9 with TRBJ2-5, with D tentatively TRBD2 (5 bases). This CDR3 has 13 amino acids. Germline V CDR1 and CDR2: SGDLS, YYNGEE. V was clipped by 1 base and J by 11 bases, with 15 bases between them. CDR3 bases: TGTGCCAGCAGCGTAATCCCCGGGGAAGAGCAGTACTTC. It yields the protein CASSVIPGEEQYF.